Here is one T cell receptor (beta chain) with its context. Its antigen is as yet unknown. These data are taken from a study of T cell responses to AZD1222 COVID-19 vaccine. General study points: Seropositive at baseline were only a handful of AZD1222 recipients. With two AZD1222 doses given, Spike-specific TCR breadth and depth both rose. Nearly half of the spike-specific TCRs reportedly recognize variant regions that carry no mutations.

The trim removed 7 bases at V and 5 bases at J, leaving 3 bases unmatched. The CDR3 loop spans 12 amino acids. Germline lookup yields CDR1 MRHNA and CDR2 SNTAGT. Some clones are missing from TCRdb's copy, which holds only in-frame ones; the method was immunoSEQ multiplex PCR. Among about 130,000 clones listed, over 75% were seen once. V gene TRBV6-4 combines with J gene TRBJ2-5; 8 bases map to TRBD1. The specimen was peripheral blood, collected on day 0 of AZD1222 vaccination. The clonotype originates from an adult in good health. The CDR3: CASTDRAETQYF. For the CDR3, the DNA is TGTGCCAGCACGGACAGGGCCGAGACCCAGTACTTC.